This T cell receptor (beta chain) originates from a study of identifying expanded T cells in peripheral blood. Overall study results and limits: Variance in clone template counts between roughly two-week samples significantly increased with total template count across all healthy donors.

With respect to this clone: No antigen is known for it.

Deletions cut 0 bases from V and 2 bases from J, with 8 bases between. The CDR3 sequence is 14 residues long. The germline V gene has CDR1 SGHNT and CDR2 YYREEE (reference sequence). Sequencing was performed with immunoSEQ multiplex PCR; in TCRdb, only in-frame clones are kept and a portion is missing. This sample yields about 89,000 clones, of which about nine tenths are seen a single time; around 3.6% belongs to the top ten. The source material was blood. The TCR originated in a person aged 18 to 70 in good health. The rearrangement links TRBV5-4 to TRBJ1-1; D gene ambiguous. The CDR3 sequence is CASSLGTRNTEAFF. DNA of the CDR3: TGTGCCAGCAGCTTGGGGACGAGAAACACTGAAGCTTTCTTT.